This entry is about one T cell receptor beta chain. Libraries were prepared by immunoSEQ multiplex PCR; TCRdb keeps only in-frame clonotypes and omits some of them. The data contain approximately 470,000 clones, roughly 87% of them seen just once; the ten biggest clones take up roughly 0.7%. This entry belongs to a study of blood T cell repertoires in COVID-19. About the research overall: COVID-19 samples from acute and convalescent phases originated in the United States, Italy and Spain.

Trimming shortened V by 0 bases and J by 2 bases, and 8 bases separated the two germline ends. Germline CDR1 SGHNT, CDR2 YYREEE (reference sequence). The CDR3 has 14 amino acids. In assigning cohorts, the study relied on participant-reported clinical history. All recovered Cohort 3 donors got two negative PCRs, got clearance, or saw symptom resolution. This clonotype was obtained from a young woman who had recovered from COVID-19. Sequencing input: PBMCs or T cells enriched from blood (not recorded which). This chain links TRBV5-4 with TRBJ1-1; D gene unclear. This CDR3 reads CASSLEIVNTEAFF. The CDR3 coding sequence is TGTGCCAGCAGCTTGGAAATTGTAAACACTGAAGCTTTCTTT.